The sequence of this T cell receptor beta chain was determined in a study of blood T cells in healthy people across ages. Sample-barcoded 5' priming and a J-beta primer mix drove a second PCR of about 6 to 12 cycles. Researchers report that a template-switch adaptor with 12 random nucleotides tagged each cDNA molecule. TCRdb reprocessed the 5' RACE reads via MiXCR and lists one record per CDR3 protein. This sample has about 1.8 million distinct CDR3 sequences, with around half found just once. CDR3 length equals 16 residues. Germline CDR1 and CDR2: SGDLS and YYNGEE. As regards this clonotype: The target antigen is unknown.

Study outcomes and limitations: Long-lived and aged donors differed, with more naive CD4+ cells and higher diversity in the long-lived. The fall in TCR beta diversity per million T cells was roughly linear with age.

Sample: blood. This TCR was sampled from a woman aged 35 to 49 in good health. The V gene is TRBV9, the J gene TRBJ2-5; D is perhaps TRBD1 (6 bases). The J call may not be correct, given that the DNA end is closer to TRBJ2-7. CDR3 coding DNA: TGTGCCAGCAGCGTAGGTCCGACGGGACACAACTACGAGCAGTACTTC. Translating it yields CASSVGPTGHNYEQYF.